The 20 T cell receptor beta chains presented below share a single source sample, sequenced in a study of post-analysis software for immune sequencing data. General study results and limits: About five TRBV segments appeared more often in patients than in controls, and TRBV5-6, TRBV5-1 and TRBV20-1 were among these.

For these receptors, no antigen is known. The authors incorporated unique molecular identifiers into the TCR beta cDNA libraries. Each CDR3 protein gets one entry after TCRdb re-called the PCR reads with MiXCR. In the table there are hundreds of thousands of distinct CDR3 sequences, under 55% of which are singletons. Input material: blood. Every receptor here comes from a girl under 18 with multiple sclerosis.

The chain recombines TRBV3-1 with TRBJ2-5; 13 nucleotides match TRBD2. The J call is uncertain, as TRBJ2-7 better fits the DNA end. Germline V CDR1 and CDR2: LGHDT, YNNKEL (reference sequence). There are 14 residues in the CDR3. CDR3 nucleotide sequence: TGTGCCAGCAGCCTGGGACTAGCGGGGCACGAGCAGTACTTC. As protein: CASSLGLAGHEQYF.

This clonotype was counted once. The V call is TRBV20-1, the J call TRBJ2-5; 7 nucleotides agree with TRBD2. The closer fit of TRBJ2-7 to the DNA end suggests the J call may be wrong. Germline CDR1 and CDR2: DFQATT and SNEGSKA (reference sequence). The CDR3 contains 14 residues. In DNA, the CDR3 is TGCAGTGCTGTTCCGGGGGGAGGTTACTACGAGCAGTACTTC. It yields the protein CSAVPGGGYYEQYF.

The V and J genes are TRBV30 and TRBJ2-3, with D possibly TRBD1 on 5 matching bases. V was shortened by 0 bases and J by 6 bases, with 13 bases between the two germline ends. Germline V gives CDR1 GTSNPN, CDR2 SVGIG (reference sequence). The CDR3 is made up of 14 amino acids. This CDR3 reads CAWSVNNGADTQYF. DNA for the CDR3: TGTGCCTGGAGTGTAAACAATGGGGCGGATACGCAGTATTTT.

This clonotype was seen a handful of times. The CDR3 loop is CATSRAVRSSYNEQFF. The CDR3 DNA follows: TGTGCCACCAGCAGGGCGGTCAGGAGCTCCTACAATGAGCAGTTCTTC. The chain has TRBV15 and TRBJ2-1; D unclear. Germline CDR1 and CDR2: LNHNV and YYDKDF (reference sequence). V lost 3 bases and J lost 0, with 12 bases in between. The CDR3 consists of 16 residues. The variable domain in full, completed from reference TRBV15 and TRBJ2-1, reads DAMVIQNPRYQVTQFGKPVTLSCSQTLNHNVMYWYQQKSSQAPKLLFHYYDKDFNNEADTPDNFQSRRPNTSFCFLDIRSPGLGDTAMYLCATSRAVRSSYNEQFFGPGTRLTVL.

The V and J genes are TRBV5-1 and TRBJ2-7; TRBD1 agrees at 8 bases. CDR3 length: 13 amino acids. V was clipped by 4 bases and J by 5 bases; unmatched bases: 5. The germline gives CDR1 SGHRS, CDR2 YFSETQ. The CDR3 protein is CASSMGQANEQYF. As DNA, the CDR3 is TGCGCCAGCAGCATGGGACAGGCTAACGAGCAGTACTTC. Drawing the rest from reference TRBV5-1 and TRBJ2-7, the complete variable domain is KAGVTQTPRYLIKTRGQQVTLSCSPISGHRSVSWYQQTPGQGLQFLFEYFSETQRNKGNFPGRFSGRQFSNSRSEMNVSTLELGDSALYLCASSMGQANEQYFGPGTRLTVT.

Here the CDR3 reads CASSEGQGHGYTF. CDR3 coding DNA: TGCGCCAGCAGCGAGGGACAGGGGCATGGCTACACCTTC. The rearrangement links TRBV5-1 to TRBJ1-2; 10 bases line up with TRBD1. Germline assignment: CDR1 SGHRS and CDR2 YFSETQ. V dropped 4 bases and J dropped 6; count of bases not matched to a gene: 3. This CDR3 has 13 amino acids. Together with reference TRBV5-1 and TRBJ1-2, the CDR3 gives the full variable domain: KAGVTQTPRYLIKTRGQQVTLSCSPISGHRSVSWYQQTPGQGLQFLFEYFSETQRNKGNFPGRFSGRQFSNSRSEMNVSTLELGDSALYLCASSEGQGHGYTFGSGTRLTVV.

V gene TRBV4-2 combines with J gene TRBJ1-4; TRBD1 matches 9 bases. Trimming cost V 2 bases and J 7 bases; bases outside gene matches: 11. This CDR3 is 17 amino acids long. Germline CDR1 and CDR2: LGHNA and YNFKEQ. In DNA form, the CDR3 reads TGTGCCAGCAGCCAAAATGCCCCGGGACAGGGTGGTGAAAAACTGTTTTTT. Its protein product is CASSQNAPGQGGEKLFF.

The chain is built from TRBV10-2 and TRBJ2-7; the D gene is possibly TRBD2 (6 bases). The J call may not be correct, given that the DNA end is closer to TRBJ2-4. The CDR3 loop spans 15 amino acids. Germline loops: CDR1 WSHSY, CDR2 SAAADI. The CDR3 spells CASSEPLLAGYIQYF. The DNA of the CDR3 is TGCGCCAGCAGTGAGCCGTTACTAGCAGGATACATTCAGTACTTC.

CDR3 residues: CASRDLATPRGEQFF. In nucleotides, the CDR3 is TGTGCCAGCAGGGACCTAGCGACACCGCGGGGTGAGCAGTTCTTC. The chain recombines TRBV28 with TRBJ2-1; D may be TRBD2 (6 bases). This CDR3 has 15 residues. V gave up 6 bases and J gave up 9 bases, with 21 bases separating them. Germline V lookup: CDR1 MDHEN, CDR2 SYDVKM.

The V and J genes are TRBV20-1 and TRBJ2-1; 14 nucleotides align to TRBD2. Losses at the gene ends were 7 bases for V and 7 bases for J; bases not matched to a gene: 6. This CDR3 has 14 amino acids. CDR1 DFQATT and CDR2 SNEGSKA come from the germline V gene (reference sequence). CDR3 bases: TGCAGTGTTCCCGGGACTAGCGGGAGAAATGAGCAGTTCTTC. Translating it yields CSVPGTSGRNEQFF.

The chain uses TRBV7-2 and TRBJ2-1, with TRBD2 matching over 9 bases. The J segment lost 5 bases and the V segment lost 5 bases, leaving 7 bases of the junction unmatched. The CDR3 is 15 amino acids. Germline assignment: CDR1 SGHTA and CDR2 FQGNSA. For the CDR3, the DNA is TGTGCCAGCAGCGAGCCTAGCGGGAACCACAATGAGCAGTTCTTC. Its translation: CASSEPSGNHNEQFF.

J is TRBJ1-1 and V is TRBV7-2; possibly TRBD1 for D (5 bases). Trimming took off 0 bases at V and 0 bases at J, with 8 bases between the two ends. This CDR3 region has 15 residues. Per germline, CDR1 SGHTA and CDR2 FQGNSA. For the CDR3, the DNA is TGTGCCAGCAGCTTAGCGCGGGGCATGAACACTGAAGCTTTCTTT. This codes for CASSLARGMNTEAFF.

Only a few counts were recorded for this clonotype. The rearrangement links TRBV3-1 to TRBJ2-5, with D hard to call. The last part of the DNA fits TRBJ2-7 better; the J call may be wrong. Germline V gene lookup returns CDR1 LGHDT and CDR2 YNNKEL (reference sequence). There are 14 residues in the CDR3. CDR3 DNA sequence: TGTGCCAGCAGCCAAGATATAACATCGGACGAGCAGTACTTC. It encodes CASSQDITSDEQYF.

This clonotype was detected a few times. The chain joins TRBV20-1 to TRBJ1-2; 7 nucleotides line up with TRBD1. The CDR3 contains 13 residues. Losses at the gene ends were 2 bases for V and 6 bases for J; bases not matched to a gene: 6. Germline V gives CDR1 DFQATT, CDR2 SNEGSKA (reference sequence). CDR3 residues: CSARPPRGHGYTF. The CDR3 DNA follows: TGCAGTGCTAGACCCCCGAGGGGGCATGGCTACACCTTC.

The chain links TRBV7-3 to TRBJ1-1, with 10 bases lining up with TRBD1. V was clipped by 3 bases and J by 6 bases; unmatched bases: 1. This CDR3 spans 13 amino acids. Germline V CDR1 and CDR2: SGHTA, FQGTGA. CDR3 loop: CASSLGTGAEAFF. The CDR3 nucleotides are TGTGCCAGCAGCTTGGGGACAGGGGCTGAAGCTTTCTTT. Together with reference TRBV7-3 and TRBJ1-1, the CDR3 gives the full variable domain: GAGVSQTPSNKVTEKGKYVELRCDPISGHTALYWYRQSLGQGPEFLIYFQGTGAADDSGLPNDRFFAVRPEGSVSTLKIQRTERGDSAVYLCASSLGTGAEAFFGQGTRLTVV.

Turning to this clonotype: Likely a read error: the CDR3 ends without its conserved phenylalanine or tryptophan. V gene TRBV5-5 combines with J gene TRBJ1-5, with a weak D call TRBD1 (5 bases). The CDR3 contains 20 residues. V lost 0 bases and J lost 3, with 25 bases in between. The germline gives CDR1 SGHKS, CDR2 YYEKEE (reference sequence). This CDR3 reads CASSLASRTSPAISNQPQHV. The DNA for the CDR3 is TGTGCCAGCAGCTTGGCCAGTAGGACATCGCCCGCCATTTCCAATCAGCCCCAGCATGTT.

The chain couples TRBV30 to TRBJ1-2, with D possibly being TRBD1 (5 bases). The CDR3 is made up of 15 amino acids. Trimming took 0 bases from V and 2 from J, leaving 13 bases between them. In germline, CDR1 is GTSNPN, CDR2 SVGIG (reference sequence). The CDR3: CAWSVYRSTNYGYTF. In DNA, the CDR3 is TGTGCCTGGAGTGTGTACAGGTCAACCAACTATGGCTACACCTTC.

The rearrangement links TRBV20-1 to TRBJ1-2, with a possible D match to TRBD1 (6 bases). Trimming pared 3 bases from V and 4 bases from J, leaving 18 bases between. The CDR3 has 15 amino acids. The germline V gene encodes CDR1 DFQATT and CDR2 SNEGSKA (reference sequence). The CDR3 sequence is CSARWGYGQLYGYTF. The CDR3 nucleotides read TGCAGTGCTAGGTGGGGTTACGGACAGCTCTATGGCTACACCTTC.

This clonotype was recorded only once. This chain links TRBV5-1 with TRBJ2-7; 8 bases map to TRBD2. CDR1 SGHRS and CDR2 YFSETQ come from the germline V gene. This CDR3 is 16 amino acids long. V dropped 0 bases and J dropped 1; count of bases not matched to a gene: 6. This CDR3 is CASSLGVASGSYEQYF. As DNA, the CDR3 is TGCGCCAGCAGCTTGGGCGTTGCTAGCGGGTCCTACGAGCAGTACTTC.

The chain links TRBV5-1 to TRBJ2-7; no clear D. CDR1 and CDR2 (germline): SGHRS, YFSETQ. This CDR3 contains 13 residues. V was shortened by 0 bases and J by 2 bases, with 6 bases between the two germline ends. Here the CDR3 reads CASSLEQAYEQYF. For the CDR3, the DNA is TGCGCCAGCAGCTTGGAGCAGGCCTACGAGCAGTACTTC.